These 15 T cell receptor beta chains share one sample of origin, sequenced in a study of beta chain features in type 1 diabetes. Since all of the isolated RNA was reverse transcribed, expressed TCRB transcripts were what got sequenced. Profiling relied on immunoSEQ multiplex PCR, and the TCRdb table lists in-frame clones only, not all of them. The sample lists 350,000 to 450,000 clones, approximately 14% occurring once. Source material: naive CD4+ T cells from blood. These receptors were collected from a young man in good health.

The chain couples TRBV29-1 to TRBJ2-3; unclear D gene. In germline, CDR1 is SQVTM, CDR2 ANQGSEA. The CDR3 sequence is 13 residues long. Trimming removed 2 bases at V and 3 bases at J, with 9 bases between. The CDR3 coding sequence is TGCAGCGTTGAAAGGCTGGATACAGATACGCAGTATTTT. Protein sequence: CSVERLDTDTQYF.

This clone showed up just a few times. CDR3 residues: CASGPSGSQNEQFF. In DNA form, the CDR3 reads TGTGCCAGCGGTCCTAGCGGGAGTCAGAATGAGCAGTTCTTC. V is TRBV7-2 and J is TRBJ2-1; 10 bases fit TRBD2. V lost 8 bases, J lost 7 bases, and 8 bases stayed unmatched. The length of the CDR3 is 14 residues. Germline CDR1 reads SGHTA; CDR2 reads FQGNSA.

The chain joins TRBV9 to TRBJ2-3, with D perhaps matching TRBD1 or TRBD2 (6 bases each). The CDR3 is made up of 15 amino acids. The V gene's germline CDR1 is SGDLS and CDR2 YYNGEE. The V end was cut by 0 bases, the J end by 4 bases, with 12 bases between. The CDR3 nucleotides read TGTGCCAGCAGCGTAGATGTGGGGGGCGCAGATACGCAGTATTTT. This sequence encodes CASSVDVGGADTQYF. The whole variable domain, remainder taken from reference TRBV9 and TRBJ2-3, is DSGVTQTPKHLITATGQRVTLRCSPRSGDLSVYWYQQSLDQGLQFLIQYYNGEERAKGNILERFSAQQFPDLHSELNLSSLELGDSALYFCASSVDVGGADTQYFGPGTRLTVL.

V gene TRBV15 combines with J gene TRBJ2-1; 7 bases agree with TRBD1. Germline trimming cut 4 bases from V and 3 bases from J; bases unmatched to any gene: 12. This CDR3 comprises 17 residues. Germline CDR1 LNHNV, CDR2 YYDKDF (reference sequence). The chain's CDR3 is CATSTFITGAHYNEQFF. The CDR3 DNA sequence: TGTGCCACCAGCACCTTTATAACAGGGGCCCACTACAATGAGCAGTTCTTC.

V is TRBV30 and J is TRBJ1-2; D possibly corresponds to TRBD1 (5 bases). Germline assignment: CDR1 GTSNPN and CDR2 SVGIG (reference sequence). Trimming removed 3 bases from V and 6 bases from J, with 14 bases in between. The length of the CDR3 is 13 residues. In nucleotides, the CDR3 is TGTGCCTGGAGCTCAGGGACCCCCAATGGCTACACCTTC. Protein product: CAWSSGTPNGYTF.

The sample holds many counts of this clone. The rearrangement uses TRBV4-3 and TRBJ2-6; 8 nucleotides line up with TRBD1. The CDR3 runs to 21 residues. V trimming: 1 base; J trimming: 0 bases; junction bases outside the gene matches: 14. Per the germline V gene, CDR1 is LGHNA and CDR2 is YSLEER. The CDR3, as DNA: TGCGCCAGCAGCCAAGTCCCCCTTACGGGACAGGCGTTCTCTGGGGCCAACGTCCTGACTTTC. Translated, it gives CASSQVPLTGQAFSGANVLTF.

In this sample, this clone turned up a few times. The CDR3 spells CAWSVSHRTGGPTDTQYF. The CDR3 coding sequence is TGTGCCTGGAGTGTCTCTCATAGGACGGGAGGCCCCACAGATACGCAGTATTTT. The chain links TRBV30 to TRBJ2-3; TRBD2 matches 7 bases. J lost 2 bases, V lost 0 bases, and 14 bases had no gene match. The CDR3 has 18 residues. Germline lookup yields CDR1 GTSNPN and CDR2 SVGIG (reference sequence).

This clone has only a few counts. The gene calls are TRBV10-3 and TRBJ2-2, with TRBD1 matching 9 bases. Per the germline V gene, CDR1 is ENHRY and CDR2 is SYGVKD. This CDR3 spans 15 amino acids. Trimming took 11 bases from V and 4 from J; bases not matched to a gene: 11. CDR3 residues: CAVRWTGAGTGELFF. DNA of the CDR3: TGTGCCGTTCGGTGGACAGGGGCTGGCACCGGGGAGCTGTTTTTT.

V gene TRBV19 combines with J gene TRBJ2-1; D possibly corresponds to TRBD1 (6 bases). This CDR3 region has 15 residues. The germline V gene encodes CDR1 LNHDA and CDR2 SQIVND (reference sequence). Trimming cost V 4 bases and J 7 bases, with 17 bases left between them. For the CDR3, the DNA is TGTGCCAGTAGTAAAAACCCCGGGACATCGAATGAGCAGTTCTTC. This translates into CASSKNPGTSNEQFF.

This clone was observed a few times. The chain combines TRBV6-6 with TRBJ1-4; the D is unclear. V was shortened by 2 bases and J by 6 bases, with 4 bases between the two germline ends. From germline, CDR1 is MNHNY and CDR2 SVGAGI (reference sequence). There are 12 residues in the CDR3. The CDR3 is CASSYEDEKLFF. The CDR3 bases are TGTGCCAGCAGTTACGAGGATGAAAAACTGTTTTTT.

This chain uses TRBV14 with TRBJ2-5, with D possibly matching TRBD2 (6 bases). The V and J ends lost 1 base and 5 bases respectively, with 14 bases between them. Germline CDR1 is SGHDN and CDR2 is FVKESK. The CDR3 loop spans 15 amino acids. The CDR3 DNA is TGTGCCAGCAGCCAAGTCTCCTGGGGGAGGGAGACCCAGTACTTC. It yields the protein CASSQVSWGRETQYF.

The V call is TRBV2, the J call TRBJ1-6; 11 bases line up with TRBD1. CDR3 length: 16 amino acids. Germline V gene lookup returns CDR1 SNHLY and CDR2 FYNNEI. The V gene end was trimmed by 6 bases and the J gene end by 9 bases; junction bases not matched to a gene: 10. The CDR3 DNA reads as TGTGCCAGCAGACCCAGGACAGGGGGCTTTATTTCACCCCTCCACTTT. Its protein is CASRPRTGGFISPLHF.

The gene calls are TRBV20-1 and TRBJ1-1; no reliable D call. CDR1 and CDR2 (germline): DFQATT, SNEGSKA (reference sequence). The ends were cut back, 4 bases at V and 1 base at J, with 4 bases in the middle. This CDR3 is 11 amino acids long. CDR3 coding DNA: TGCAGTGCTAAGGCGAACACTGAAGCTTTCTTT. Encoded protein: CSAKANTEAFF.

This clone was seen a few times. The chain uses TRBV13 and TRBJ2-7; TRBD1 matches 7 bases. Germline-derived CDR1 and CDR2 are PRHDT and FYEKMQ (reference sequence). Losses at the gene ends were 4 bases for V and 2 bases for J; bases not matched to a gene: 17. The CDR3 sequence is 18 residues long. The CDR3 here is CASSSTPSGTEKAYEQYF. The CDR3 nucleotides are TGTGCCAGCAGCTCCACCCCCTCGGGGACAGAGAAAGCCTACGAGCAGTACTTC.

J is TRBJ2-1 and V is TRBV7-8, with D unclear. This CDR3 spans 13 amino acids. The ends were cut back, 5 bases at V and 6 bases at J, with 11 bases in the middle. Germline assignment: CDR1 SGHVS and CDR2 FQNEAQ. The CDR3 DNA reads as TGTGCCAGCAGCACCAGACTTTCCAATGAGCAGTTCTTC. Protein: CASSTRLSNEQFF.